The 20 T cell receptor beta chains listed next were all sequenced from one sample in a study of OX40 agonist ivuxolimab in advanced cancers. TCRdb's table, derived via immunoSEQ multiplex PCR, lists solely in-frame clones and lacks some. The table shows approximately 60,000 clones, with approximately 86% occurring only once. The starting material was CD4+ or CD8+ T cells sorted from blood, obtained in a trial of the OX40 agonist ivuxolimab. Receptor source: an adult with an advanced solid tumor such as melanoma, head and neck, liver or kidney cancer.

This clone came up a few times. The chain couples TRBV30 to TRBJ1-3; D possibly corresponds to TRBD1 (6 bases). The germline gives CDR1 GTSNPN, CDR2 SVGIG (reference sequence). Deletions cut 1 base from V and 0 bases from J, with 13 bases between. This CDR3 spans 16 amino acids. The CDR3 DNA sequence: TGTGCCTGGAGTGGGGGGCGGTGGAGCTCTGGAAACACCATATATTTT. Translated, it gives CAWSGGRWSSGNTIYF.

V usage is TRBV18 and J usage is TRBJ1-1, with 7 nucleotides matching TRBD1. The CDR3 sequence is 14 residues long. V dropped 6 bases and J dropped 5; count of bases not matched to a gene: 9. Germline V lookup: CDR1 KGHSH, CDR2 LQKENI. Written as DNA, the CDR3 is TGTGCCAGCTCCCGCGGACAGGATCGTACTGAAGCTTTCTTT. Its translation is CASSRGQDRTEAFF. The full variable domain, its missing parts supplied by reference TRBV18 and TRBJ1-1, is NAGVMQNPRHLVRRRGQEARLRCSPMKGHSHVYWYRQLPEEGLKFMVYLQKENIIDESGMPKERFSAEFPKEGPSILRIQQVVRGDSAAYFCASSRGQDRTEAFFGQGTRLTVV.

This clone showed up just a few times. The genes are TRBV2 and TRBJ1-5, with a possible D match to TRBD1 (6 bases). The CDR3 contains 15 residues. Trimming left V 4 bases short and J 1 base short, with 11 bases between. Per germline, CDR1 SNHLY and CDR2 FYNNEI. The CDR3 sequence: CASSVGQLSNQPQHF. In nucleotides, the CDR3 is TGTGCCAGCAGTGTCGGACAGTTAAGCAATCAGCCCCAGCATTTT.

The CDR3 region is CASSSPLGGSGWNEQFF. The DNA of the CDR3 is TGTGCCAGCAGCTCTCCCTTGGGCGGGAGTGGATGGAATGAGCAGTTCTTC. The genes are TRBV5-6 and TRBJ2-1; TRBD2 matches 7 bases. Looked up from germline, CDR1 is SGHDT and CDR2 is YYEEEE. V shed 3 bases and J 7 bases; nucleotides not matched to a gene: 16. This CDR3 is 17 amino acids long.

V usage is TRBV11-1 and J usage is TRBJ1-6; maybe TRBD1 (5 bases). The CDR3 is 16 residues long. Trimming left V 4 bases short and J 6 bases short, with 16 bases between. Germline lookup yields CDR1 SGHAT and CDR2 FQDESV (reference sequence). CDR3 sequence (DNA): TGTGCCAGCAGCTCTCGGAAGGGCAGGGCTAATTCACCCCTCCACTTT. This encodes CASSSRKGRANSPLHF.

This clone was observed a single time. The chain is built from TRBV9 and TRBJ2-5, with D uncertain. The CDR3 has 14 amino acids. With 0 bases removed from V and 2 bases from J, the gap between germline ends came to 8 bases. The V gene's germline CDR1 is SGDLS and CDR2 YYNGEE. The CDR3 nucleotides are TGTGCCAGCAGCGTAGCCGGAGCACAAGAGACCCAGTACTTC. Protein: CASSVAGAQETQYF.

This chain connects TRBV6-5 to TRBJ1-2; 7 bases match TRBD1. Germline CDR1 and CDR2: MNHEY and SVGAGI. The CDR3 covers 14 residues. Unmatched junction bases numbered 9, after V lost 6 bases and J lost 5 bases. DNA for the CDR3: TGTGCCAGCAGCCCGACAGGGCTGAGATATGGCTACACCTTC. Translated, it gives CASSPTGLRYGYTF.

This clone came up once. This chain joins TRBV19 and TRBJ1-5; D is unresolved. Germline V CDR1 and CDR2: LNHDA, SQIVND (reference sequence). The V gene lost 6 bases and the J gene lost 1 base, with 10 bases spanning the gap. The CDR3 is made up of 14 amino acids. In nucleotides, the CDR3 is TGTGCCAGTAGCCAAAGCGGGAGCAATCAGCCCCAGCATTTT. As protein: CASSQSGSNQPQHF.

The CDR3 reads CASSLTNVGNEQFF. CDR3 DNA: TGTGCCAGCAGTTTGACGAACGTGGGCAATGAGCAGTTCTTC. V and J are TRBV6-6 and TRBJ2-1; D ambiguous. Germline assignment: CDR1 MNHNY and CDR2 SVGAGI (reference sequence). CDR3 length: 14 amino acids. The germline V and J ends were trimmed by 4 bases and 6 bases, with 13 bases remaining between them.

This rearrangement joins TRBV2 to TRBJ2-3; TRBD1 or TRBD2 may be the D gene (5 bases each). The CDR3 covers 15 residues. Germline V gene sequence: CDR1 SNHLY, CDR2 FYNNEI. V lost 9 bases to trimming and J lost 1 base, with 17 bases between them. For the CDR3, the DNA is TGTGCCAGTAAGGGTCGGGGCGGACGCACAGATACGCAGTATTTT. Translating gives CASKGRGGRTDTQYF.

The chain recombines TRBV5-4 with TRBJ1-5; unclear D gene. From germline, CDR1 is SGHNT and CDR2 YYREEE (reference sequence). The CDR3 runs 15 residues. Trimming removed 4 bases from V and 7 bases from J, with 18 bases in between. CDR3 residues: CASSAGPQKEQPQHF. The CDR3 region has the DNA TGTGCCAGCAGCGCTGGGCCACAGAAGGAACAGCCCCAGCATTTT.

The CDR3 here is CASRFGGGNTQYF. In DNA form, the CDR3 reads TGTGCCAGCAGATTTGGCGGGGGTAATACGCAGTATTTT. The genes are TRBV27 and TRBJ2-3; 7 bases line up with TRBD2. Germline lookup yields CDR1 MNHEY and CDR2 SMNVEV (reference sequence). This CDR3 spans 13 amino acids. J was trimmed by 7 bases and V by 6 bases; bases with no gene match: 7.

V usage is TRBV11-2 and J usage is TRBJ1-2, with D unclear. The V end was cut by 3 bases, the J end by 0 bases, with 2 bases between. Per germline, CDR1 SGHAT and CDR2 FQNNGV. CDR3 length equals 12 residues. CDR3 residues: CASSLTNYGYTF. The DNA of the CDR3 is TGTGCCAGCAGCTTGACTAACTATGGCTACACCTTC.

The chain couples TRBV7-9 to TRBJ2-7; D unresolved. V was shortened by 5 bases and J by 4 bases, with 9 bases between the two germline ends. The CDR3 covers 12 residues. Looked up from germline, CDR1 is SEHNR and CDR2 is FQNEAQ (reference sequence). The CDR3, as DNA: TGTGCCAGCAGCAAGGACCGGTACGAGCAGTACTTC. It translates to CASSKDRYEQYF. Variable domain in full (rest from reference TRBV7-9 and TRBJ2-7): DTGVSQNPRHKITKRGQNVTFRCDPISEHNRLYWYRQTLGQGPEFLTYFQNEAQLEKSRLLSDRFSAERPKGSFSTLEIQRTEQGDSAMYLCASSKDRYEQYFGPGTRLTVT.

The rearrangement uses TRBV19 and TRBJ1-4; D remains unclear. CDR1 and CDR2 from the germline V gene are LNHDA and SQIVND (reference sequence). V gave up 5 bases and J gave up 8 bases, with 21 bases separating them. The CDR3 contains 16 residues. This CDR3 reads CASSPRGGLGQEKLFF. Here the CDR3 DNA reads TGTGCCAGTAGTCCCCGGGGTGGTCTCGGTCAAGAAAAACTGTTTTTT. The full variable domain, completed using reference TRBV19 and TRBJ1-4, is DGGITQSPKYLFRKEGQNVTLSCEQNLNHDAMYWYRQDPGQGLRLIYYSQIVNDFQKGDIAEGYSVSREKKESFPLTVTSAQKNPTAFYLCASSPRGGLGQEKLFFGSGTQLSVL.

The chain couples TRBV18 to TRBJ2-5; 10 positions agree with TRBD2. V trimming: 4 bases; J trimming: 3 bases; junction bases outside the gene matches: 5. CDR3 length: 15 residues. The V gene's germline CDR1 is KGHSH and CDR2 LQKENI. The chain's CDR3 is CASSQEGLAKETQYF. In DNA, the CDR3 is TGTGCCAGCTCACAGGAGGGACTAGCGAAAGAGACCCAGTACTTC.

The chain combines TRBV11-2 with TRBJ2-3; D tentatively fits TRBD1 or TRBD2 (5 bases each). Looked up from germline, CDR1 is SGHAT and CDR2 is FQNNGV. CDR3 size: 16 residues. V lost 3 bases and J 0 bases, leaving 13 bases between the germline ends. The CDR3, as DNA: TGTGCCAGCAGCTTCTCTCTTGGGGGAAGCACAGATACGCAGTATTTT. Its translation: CASSFSLGGSTDTQYF.

The CDR3 DNA reads as TGTGCCAGCAGTTTGAACCCCCCAGGGTTTAATGAAAAACTGTTTTTT. Translation gives CASSLNPPGFNEKLFF. The chain employs TRBV6-5 and TRBJ1-4, with D possibly being TRBD1 (5 bases). The ends were cut back, 4 bases at V and 4 bases at J, with 16 bases in the middle. The CDR3 has 16 residues. The germline V gene has CDR1 MNHEY and CDR2 SVGAGI.

The genes are TRBV7-2 and TRBJ1-2; D unclear. Germline assignment: CDR1 SGHTA and CDR2 FQGNSA. CDR3 length: 14 amino acids. Deletions cut 1 base from V and 4 bases from J, with 10 bases between. CDR3 in amino acids: CASSLVGQTYGYTF. The CDR3 DNA is TGTGCCAGCAGCTTAGTAGGCCAGACCTATGGCTACACCTTC.

The chain joins TRBV7-2 to TRBJ1-1; D is ambiguous. Germline assignment: CDR1 SGHTA and CDR2 FQGNSA. This CDR3 is 14 amino acids long. Trimming left V 0 bases short and J 4 bases short, with 9 bases between. CDR3 sequence (DNA): TGTGCCAGCAGCTTAGCTTGGGATGGCACTGAAGCTTTCTTT. Translation: CASSLAWDGTEAFF.